The rows below give T cell receptor beta chains drawn from one sample of a study of neoadjuvant anti-PD-1 for oral cavity cancer. This table comes from immunoSEQ multiplex PCR, and its TCRdb copy is limited to in-frame clones, with some not included. The sample consists of about 37,000 clones, approximately 40% of them appearing once. This material consisted of tumor tissue, taken after nivolumab (anti-PD-1) treatment. Every receptor here comes from a person between 40 and 85 years old with oral cavity squamous cell carcinoma. CDR3s include the opening cysteine and the closing phenylalanine or tryptophan. The order of the fields is CDR3 length, D gene, V gene, clone size, J gene, CDR3 protein, CDR3 DNA. The D gene is left open where the match is weak. Only some rows state a clone size, as once, few, many or a class for expanded clones.

CDR3 length: 13; D gene: -; V gene: TRBV25-1; clone size: -; J gene: TRBJ2-7; CDR3 protein: CASSTRPTYEQYF; CDR3 DNA: TGTGCCAGCAGTACGAGACCCACCTACGAGCAGTACTTC
CDR3 length: 13; D gene: -; V gene: TRBV5-4; clone size: -; J gene: TRBJ1-1; CDR3 protein: CASSPYMNTEAFF; CDR3 DNA: TGTGCCAGCAGCCCCTACATGAACACTGAAGCTTTCTTT
CDR3 length: 13; D gene: -; V gene: TRBV11-2; clone size: -; J gene: TRBJ1-2; CDR3 protein: CASSFVGRVGYTF; CDR3 DNA: TGTGCCAGCAGCTTTGTGGGGCGCGTAGGCTACACCTTC
CDR3 length: 15; D gene: -; V gene: TRBV19; clone size: -; J gene: TRBJ2-2; CDR3 protein: CASMAIRGFTGELFF; CDR3 DNA: TGTGCCAGTATGGCGATAAGGGGTTTCACCGGGGAGCTGTTTTTT
CDR3 length: 17; D gene: -; V gene: TRBV11-2; clone size: -; J gene: TRBJ2-1; CDR3 protein: CASSLARFGQPGHEQFF; CDR3 DNA: TGTGCCAGCAGCTTAGCTCGATTTGGGCAGCCGGGGCATGAGCAGTTCTTC
CDR3 length: 15; D gene: TRBD1; V gene: TRBV7-9; clone size: few; J gene: TRBJ1-5; CDR3 protein: CASSDGQGGNQPQHF; CDR3 DNA: TGTGCCAGCAGCGACGGACAGGGGGGCAATCAGCCCCAGCATTTT
CDR3 length: 12; D gene: -; V gene: TRBV6-5; clone size: medium-sized; J gene: TRBJ2-1; CDR3 protein: CASSSAYNEQFF; CDR3 DNA: TGTGCCAGCAGTTCCGCGTACAATGAGCAGTTCTTC
CDR3 length: 13; D gene: TRBD1; V gene: TRBV2; clone size: many; J gene: TRBJ1-2; CDR3 protein: CASSEVQGVGYTF; CDR3 DNA: TGTGCCAGCAGTGAAGTACAGGGGGTAGGCTACACCTTC
CDR3 length: 15; D gene: TRBD1; V gene: TRBV6-5; clone size: many; J gene: TRBJ1-2; CDR3 protein: CASSTGQGGNYGYTF; CDR3 DNA: TGTGCCAGCAGTACGGGACAGGGTGGAAACTATGGCTACACCTTC
CDR3 length: 14; D gene: TRBD1; V gene: TRBV29-1; clone size: few; J gene: TRBJ2-7; CDR3 protein: CSVTRGDRGSEQYF; CDR3 DNA: TGCAGCGTGACGCGGGGGGACAGGGGTTCCGAGCAGTACTTC
CDR3 length: 14; D gene: -; V gene: TRBV28; clone size: -; J gene: TRBJ1-1; CDR3 protein: CASSLVVGGTEAFF; CDR3 DNA: TGTGCCAGCAGTTTGGTGGTGGGGGGCACTGAAGCTTTCTTT
CDR3 length: 12; D gene: -; V gene: TRBV5-4; clone size: -; J gene: TRBJ2-3; CDR3 protein: CASSAGTDTQYF; CDR3 DNA: TGTGCCAGCAGCGCCGGGACTGATACGCAGTATTTT
CDR3 length: 12; D gene: -; V gene: TRBV25-1; clone size: -; J gene: TRBJ1-2; CDR3 protein: CASSDQGHGYTF; CDR3 DNA: TGTGCCAGCAGTGACCAGGGCCATGGCTACACCTTC
CDR3 length: 14; D gene: -; V gene: TRBV7-3; clone size: -; J gene: TRBJ2-2; CDR3 protein: CASSFDGNTGELFF; CDR3 DNA: TGTGCCAGCAGCTTCGACGGGAACACCGGGGAGCTGTTTTTT
CDR3 length: 12; D gene: -; V gene: TRBV30; clone size: few; J gene: TRBJ2-3; CDR3 protein: CAWSPIGDTQYF; CDR3 DNA: TGTGCCTGGAGCCCCATTGGCGATACGCAGTATTTT
CDR3 length: 17; D gene: -; V gene: TRBV11-2; clone size: few; J gene: TRBJ1-1; CDR3 protein: CASSWTLGGGMATEAFF; CDR3 DNA: TGTGCCAGCAGCTGGACTCTTGGTGGGGGTATGGCCACTGAAGCTTTCTTT
CDR3 length: 14; D gene: -; V gene: TRBV6-6; clone size: few; J gene: TRBJ1-3; CDR3 protein: CASSSRLSGNTIYF; CDR3 DNA: TGTGCCAGCAGTTCCCGACTCTCTGGAAACACCATATATTTT
CDR3 length: 17; D gene: -; V gene: TRBV27; clone size: few; J gene: TRBJ1-2; CDR3 protein: CASSTRDPNGRGYGYTF; CDR3 DNA: TGTGCCAGCAGCACCCGGGACCCCAATGGTCGGGGCTATGGCTACACCTTC
CDR3 length: 16; D gene: TRBD2; V gene: TRBV7-3; clone size: many; J gene: TRBJ2-2; CDR3 protein: CASSQGLAGGTGELFF; CDR3 DNA: TGTGCCAGCAGCCAGGGGCTAGCGGGGGGCACCGGGGAGCTGTTTTTT
CDR3 length: 15; D gene: -; V gene: TRBV4-2; clone size: -; J gene: TRBJ1-3; CDR3 protein: CASSQPGSRSNTIYF; CDR3 DNA: TGTGCCAGCAGCCAACCAGGTAGTAGATCGAACACCATATATTTT
CDR3 length: 15; D gene: -; V gene: TRBV5-1; clone size: many; J gene: TRBJ1-4; CDR3 protein: CASSLYRPTNEKLFF; CDR3 DNA: TGCGCCAGCAGCTTGTACAGACCAACTAATGAAAAACTGTTTTTT
CDR3 length: 14; D gene: -; V gene: TRBV27; clone size: -; J gene: TRBJ2-7; CDR3 protein: CASSEAGQSYEQYF; CDR3 DNA: TGTGCCAGCAGTGAGGCGGGACAATCCTACGAGCAGTACTTC
CDR3 length: 13; D gene: -; V gene: TRBV28; clone size: few; J gene: TRBJ2-3; CDR3 protein: CASSLLQGNTQYF; CDR3 DNA: TGTGCCAGCAGTTTGCTACAAGGGAATACGCAGTATTTT
CDR3 length: 12; D gene: -; V gene: TRBV27; clone size: -; J gene: TRBJ1-1; CDR3 protein: CASSRVSTEAFF; CDR3 DNA: TGTGCCAGCAGTCGGGTGAGCACTGAAGCTTTCTTT
CDR3 length: 16; D gene: TRBD2; V gene: TRBV7-2; clone size: -; J gene: TRBJ2-5; CDR3 protein: CASRAGASGIQETQYF; CDR3 DNA: TGTGCCAGCAGGGCTGGGGCTAGCGGGATCCAAGAGACCCAGTACTTC
CDR3 length: 14; D gene: -; V gene: TRBV27; clone size: few; J gene: TRBJ1-2; CDR3 protein: CASSPDSYGYGYTF; CDR3 DNA: TGTGCCAGCAGTCCGGACAGCTACGGCTATGGCTACACCTTC
CDR3 length: 15; D gene: TRBD2; V gene: TRBV28; clone size: many; J gene: TRBJ2-1; CDR3 protein: CASSPTSSGYNEQFF; CDR3 DNA: TGTGCCAGCAGTCCAACCTCTAGCGGATACAATGAGCAGTTCTTC
CDR3 length: 12; D gene: -; V gene: TRBV4-2; clone size: many; J gene: TRBJ2-1; CDR3 protein: CASSQEGTEQFF; CDR3 DNA: TGTGCCAGCAGCCAAGAAGGGACTGAGCAGTTCTTC
CDR3 length: 18; D gene: -; V gene: TRBV11-2; clone size: -; J gene: TRBJ2-4; CDR3 protein: CASSLVSGFAKAKNIQYF; CDR3 DNA: TGTGCCAGCAGCTTAGTTTCCGGTTTTGCTAAAGCCAAAAACATTCAGTACTTC
CDR3 length: 12; D gene: -; V gene: TRBV5-1; clone size: many; J gene: TRBJ2-1; CDR3 protein: CASSVQWNEQFF; CDR3 DNA: TGCGCCAGCAGCGTGCAGTGGAATGAGCAGTTCTTC
CDR3 length: 14; D gene: TRBD2; V gene: TRBV5-1; clone size: few; J gene: TRBJ2-3; CDR3 protein: CASSGLAGRDTQYF; CDR3 DNA: TGCGCCAGCAGTGGACTAGCGGGGAGGGATACGCAGTATTTT
CDR3 length: 16; D gene: TRBD1; V gene: TRBV7-9; clone size: -; J gene: TRBJ1-2; CDR3 protein: CASSQGAGGLSYGYTF; CDR3 DNA: TGTGCCAGCAGCCAAGGGGCAGGGGGCCTTTCCTATGGCTACACCTTC
CDR3 length: 15; D gene: -; V gene: TRBV7-9; clone size: few; J gene: TRBJ1-1; CDR3 protein: CASSPGTRMNTEAFF; CDR3 DNA: TGTGCCAGCAGCCCCGGGACAAGGATGAACACTGAAGCTTTCTTT
CDR3 length: 13; D gene: -; V gene: TRBV27; clone size: -; J gene: TRBJ1-2; CDR3 protein: CASRFQGRYGYTF; CDR3 DNA: TGTGCCAGCAGATTCCAGGGAAGATATGGCTACACCTTC
CDR3 length: 13; D gene: -; V gene: TRBV5-1; clone size: many; J gene: TRBJ1-1; CDR3 protein: CASSLALNTEAFF; CDR3 DNA: TGCGCCAGCAGCTTGGCCCTGAACACTGAAGCTTTCTTT
CDR3 length: 16; D gene: -; V gene: TRBV10-3; clone size: -; J gene: TRBJ1-1; CDR3 protein: CAISEGGTLQNTEAFF; CDR3 DNA: TGTGCCATCAGTGAAGGGGGGACACTTCAGAACACTGAAGCTTTCTTT
CDR3 length: 16; D gene: TRBD1; V gene: TRBV2; clone size: few; J gene: TRBJ1-2; CDR3 protein: CASKGTGGLRVGGYTF; CDR3 DNA: TGTGCCAGCAAAGGGACAGGGGGACTACGAGTCGGAGGCTACACCTTC
CDR3 length: 12; D gene: -; V gene: TRBV30; clone size: -; J gene: TRBJ2-3; CDR3 protein: CARTLGADTQYF; CDR3 DNA: TGTGCCCGGACCCTTGGGGCAGATACGCAGTATTTT
CDR3 length: 14; D gene: -; V gene: TRBV27; clone size: many; J gene: TRBJ2-7; CDR3 protein: CASSLSRQVGEQYF; CDR3 DNA: TGTGCCAGCAGTTTATCCCGGCAGGTAGGCGAGCAGTACTTC
CDR3 length: 14; D gene: TRBD1; V gene: TRBV5-8; clone size: -; J gene: TRBJ1-1; CDR3 protein: CASSLRQGVTEAFF; CDR3 DNA: TGTGCCAGCAGCCTTCGACAGGGAGTCACTGAAGCTTTCTTT
CDR3 length: 11; D gene: -; V gene: TRBV7-9; clone size: -; J gene: TRBJ1-2; CDR3 protein: CASSLNSGYTF; CDR3 DNA: TGTGCCAGCAGCTTAAACAGCGGCTACACCTTC
CDR3 length: 15; D gene: TRBD2; V gene: TRBV11-2; clone size: -; J gene: TRBJ2-1; CDR3 protein: CASSVTSGVYNEQFF; CDR3 DNA: TGTGCCAGCAGCGTGACTAGCGGGGTCTACAATGAGCAGTTCTTC
CDR3 length: 17; D gene: TRBD1; V gene: TRBV7-9; clone size: -; J gene: TRBJ2-3; CDR3 protein: CASSSRTGGGGTDTQYF; CDR3 DNA: TGTGCCAGCAGCTCCCGGACAGGGGGCGGGGGCACAGATACGCAGTATTTT
CDR3 length: 17; D gene: TRBD1; V gene: TRBV18; clone size: once; J gene: TRBJ2-7; CDR3 protein: CASSPPGWQGEVYEQYF; CDR3 DNA: TGTGCCAGCTCACCACCAGGGTGGCAGGGGGAAGTCTACGAGCAGTACTTC
CDR3 length: 12; D gene: TRBD1; V gene: TRBV5-1; clone size: -; J gene: TRBJ2-5; CDR3 protein: CASRQGRETQYF; CDR3 DNA: TGCGCCAGCAGACAGGGGAGAGAGACCCAGTACTTC
CDR3 length: 13; D gene: TRBD1; V gene: TRBV6-6; clone size: -; J gene: TRBJ1-2; CDR3 protein: CASSRRTGHGYTF; CDR3 DNA: TGTGCCAGCAGCCGCAGGACAGGGCATGGCTACACCTTC
CDR3 length: 15; D gene: -; V gene: TRBV6-6; clone size: -; J gene: TRBJ2-2; CDR3 protein: CANSLGGGDTGELFF; CDR3 DNA: TGTGCCAACTCCCTCGGCGGCGGGGACACCGGGGAGCTGTTTTTT
CDR3 length: 13; D gene: TRBD1; V gene: TRBV7-8; clone size: many; J gene: TRBJ2-7; CDR3 protein: CASSSRTGYEQYF; CDR3 DNA: TGTGCCAGCAGCTCAAGGACAGGCTACGAGCAGTACTTC